This TCR beta chain was recovered during a study of T-cell reconstitution after alpha-beta-depleted transplantation in children. As concerns this clonotype: Its antigen is not identified.

Preparing the TCRbeta library involved the use of unique molecular identifiers. TCRdb passed the PCR reads through MiXCR, listing each CDR3 protein once. This sample has fewer than 550,000 distinct CDR3 sequences; 11% occur once, and the top ten carry around 13%. Findings and limits, study-wide: Alpha-beta T cells present about two months after transplant were reported to originate from several hundred expanded graft clones. Some patients owed their high day-60 TCRbeta diversity to surviving recipient T cells and thymic progenitors. The main origin of T-cell counts and diversity one year after transplant was newly produced T cells.

The CDR3 has 14 residues. Germline lookup yields CDR1 LNHNV and CDR2 YYDKDF (reference sequence). V shed 0 bases and J shed 12 bases, with 14 bases lying between them. The sample was PBMCs, mostly from graft donor cells, taken 180 days after TCRalphabeta/CD19-depleted stem cell transplant. The rearrangement uses TRBV15 and TRBJ1-4, with D possibly being TRBD1 (5 bases). This clonotype originated in a female patient between 2 and 15 years old who had a stem cell transplant for aplastic anemia, so the T cells may come from the graft donor. The CDR3 loop is CATSRDSVKGELFF. The CDR3 DNA follows: TGTGCCACCAGCAGAGATTCAGTAAAAGGGGAACTGTTTTTT. Supplemented by reference TRBV15 and TRBJ1-4, the full variable domain reads DAMVIQNPRYQVTQFGKPVTLSCSQTLNHNVMYWYQQKSSQAPKLLFHYYDKDFNNEADTPDNFQSRRPNTSFCFLDIRSPGLGDTAMYLCATSRDSVKGELFFGSGTQLSVL.